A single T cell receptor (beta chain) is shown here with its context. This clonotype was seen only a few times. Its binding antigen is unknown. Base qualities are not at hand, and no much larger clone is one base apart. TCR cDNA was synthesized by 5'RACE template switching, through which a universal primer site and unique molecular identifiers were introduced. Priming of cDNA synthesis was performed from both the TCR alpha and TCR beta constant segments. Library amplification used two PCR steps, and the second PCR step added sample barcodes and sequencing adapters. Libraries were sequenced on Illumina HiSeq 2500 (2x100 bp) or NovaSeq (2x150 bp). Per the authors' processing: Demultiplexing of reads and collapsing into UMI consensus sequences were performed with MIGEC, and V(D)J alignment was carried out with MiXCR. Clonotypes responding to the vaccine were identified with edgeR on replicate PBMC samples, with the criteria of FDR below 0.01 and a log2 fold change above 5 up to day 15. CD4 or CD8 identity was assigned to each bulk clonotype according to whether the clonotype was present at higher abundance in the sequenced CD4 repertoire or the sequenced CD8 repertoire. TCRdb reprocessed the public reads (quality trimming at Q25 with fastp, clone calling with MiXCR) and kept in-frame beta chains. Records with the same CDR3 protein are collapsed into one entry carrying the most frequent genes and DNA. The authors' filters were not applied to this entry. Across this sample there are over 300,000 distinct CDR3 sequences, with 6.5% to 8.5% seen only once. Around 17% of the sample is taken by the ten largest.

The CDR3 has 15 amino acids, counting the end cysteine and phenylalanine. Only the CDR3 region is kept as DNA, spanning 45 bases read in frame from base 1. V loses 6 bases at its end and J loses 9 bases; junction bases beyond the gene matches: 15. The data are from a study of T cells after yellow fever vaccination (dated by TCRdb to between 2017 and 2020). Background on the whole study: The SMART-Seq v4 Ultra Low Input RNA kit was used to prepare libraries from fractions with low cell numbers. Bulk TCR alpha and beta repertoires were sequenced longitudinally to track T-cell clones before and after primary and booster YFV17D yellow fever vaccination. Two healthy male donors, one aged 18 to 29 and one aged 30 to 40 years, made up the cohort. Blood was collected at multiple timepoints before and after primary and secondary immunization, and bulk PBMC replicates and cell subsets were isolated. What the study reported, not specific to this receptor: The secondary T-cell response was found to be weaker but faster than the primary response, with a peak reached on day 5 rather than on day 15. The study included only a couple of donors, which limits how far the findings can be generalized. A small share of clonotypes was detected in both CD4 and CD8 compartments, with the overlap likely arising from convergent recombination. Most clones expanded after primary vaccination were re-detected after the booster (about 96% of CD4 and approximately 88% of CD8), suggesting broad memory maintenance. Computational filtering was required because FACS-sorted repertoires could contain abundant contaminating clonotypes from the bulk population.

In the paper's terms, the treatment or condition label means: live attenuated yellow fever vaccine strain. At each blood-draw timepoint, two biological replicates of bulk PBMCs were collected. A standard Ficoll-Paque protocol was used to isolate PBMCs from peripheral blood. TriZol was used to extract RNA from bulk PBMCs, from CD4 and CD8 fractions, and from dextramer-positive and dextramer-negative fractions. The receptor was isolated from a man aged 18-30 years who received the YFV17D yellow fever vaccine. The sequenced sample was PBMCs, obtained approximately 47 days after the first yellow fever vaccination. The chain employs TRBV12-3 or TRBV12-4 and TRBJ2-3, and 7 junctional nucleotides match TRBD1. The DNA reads TGTGCCAGCAGCCCAAATAGACAGGGTGGTTTGACGCAGTATTTT. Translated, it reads CASSPNRQGGLTQYF.